Shown below are 21 T cell receptor beta chains from a single sample sequenced in a study of CD8 T cells in ankylosing spondylitis. Their cognate antigens are unknown. TCRdb reprocessed the 5' RACE reads with MiXCR, giving one entry per CDR3 protein. Of about 330,000 distinct CDR3 sequences in the sample, 7.5% to 9% were seen once. Study-wide results and limits: There was a TCR beta motif, made of roughly eight highly homologous variants, that appeared characteristic of ankylosing spondylitis blood.

Sequencing was done on a sample of blood, either unsorted or a sorted T cell fraction (not recorded which). These TCRs come from a male donor with ankylosing spondylitis.

The V call is TRBV7-9, the J call TRBJ1-6; possibly TRBD1 for D (5 bases). Germline CDR1 and CDR2: SEHNR and FQNEAQ (reference sequence). The CDR3 contains 14 residues. The germline V and J ends were trimmed by 3 bases and 8 bases, with 11 bases remaining between them. This CDR3 is CASSFGTGHSPLHF. The CDR3, as DNA: TGTGCCAGCAGCTTCGGGACGGGCCATTCACCCCTCCACTTT.

The chain links TRBV20-1 to TRBJ2-7; unclear D gene. V lost 5 bases, J lost 6 bases, and 20 bases lay in between. In germline, CDR1 is DFQATT, CDR2 SNEGSKA (reference sequence). The CDR3 is 14 amino acids. CDR3 DNA sequence: TGCAGTGCTCTTCCGACTTTCGCGTGGTCCGAGCAGTACTTC. Its protein is CSALPTFAWSEQYF.

This sequence joins TRBV28 and TRBJ1-1, with 12 bases that match TRBD1. Germline V gene data show CDR1 as MDHEN and CDR2 as SYDVKM. The CDR3 extends over 14 amino acids. Unmatched junction bases numbered 3, after V lost 6 bases and J lost 4 bases. CDR3 sequence: CASSGTGGFTEAFF. Written as DNA, the CDR3 is TGTGCCAGCAGCGGGACAGGGGGCTTCACTGAAGCTTTCTTT.

This clonotype was recorded a few times. The chain recombines TRBV7-2 with TRBJ2-3; the match to TRBD2 covers 11 bases. Germline-derived CDR1 and CDR2 are SGHTA and FQGNSA. J was trimmed by 4 bases and V by 6 bases; bases with no gene match: 6. The CDR3 contains 15 residues. CDR3 loop: CASSRLAGWADTQYF. CDR3 DNA: TGTGCCAGCAGTCGACTAGCGGGGTGGGCAGATACGCAGTATTTT.

This clonotype was observed many times. The rearrangement links TRBV27 to TRBJ1-3; a possible D gene is TRBD1 (6 bases). Germline V gene lookup returns CDR1 MNHEY and CDR2 SMNVEV (reference sequence). Trimming cost V 0 bases and J 0 bases, with 9 bases left between them. The CDR3 length is 16 residues. This CDR3 reads CASSLSTGRSGNTIYF. CDR3 nucleotide sequence: TGTGCCAGCAGTTTATCCACAGGGCGCTCTGGAAACACCATATATTTT.

This clonotype was picked up many times. This chain connects TRBV28 to TRBJ1-6; TRBD1 matches at 9 bases. The CDR3 sequence is 17 residues long. Unmatched junction bases numbered 8, after V lost 4 bases and J lost 4 bases. Germline CDR1 MDHEN, CDR2 SYDVKM. The chain's CDR3 is CASSSTTGGLYNSPLHF. CDR3 coding DNA: TGTGCCAGCAGTTCGACCACAGGGGGCCTTTATAATTCACCCCTCCACTTT.

The rearrangement links TRBV7-3 to TRBJ1-1; 7 bases match TRBD1. The CDR3 covers 15 residues. Germline CDR1 reads SGHTA; CDR2 reads FQGTGA. V trimming: 0 bases; J trimming: 4 bases; junction bases outside the gene matches: 5. In nucleotides, the CDR3 is TGTGCCAGCAGCTTAACCGCACAGGGGTCCACTGAAGCTTTCTTT. It encodes CASSLTAQGSTEAFF. The complete variable domain, with remaining parts taken from reference TRBV7-3 and TRBJ1-1, reads GAGVSQTPSNKVTEKGKYVELRCDPISGHTALYWYRQSLGQGPEFLIYFQGTGAADDSGLPNDRFFAVRPEGSVSTLKIQRTERGDSAVYLCASSLTAQGSTEAFFGQGTRLTVV.

This chain connects TRBV11-3 to TRBJ1-2, with D possibly matching TRBD1 (6 bases). Trimming removed 5 bases from V and 2 bases from J, with 9 bases in between. Per the germline V gene, CDR1 is SGHNT and CDR2 is YENEEA. The length of the CDR3 is 13 residues. CDR3 DNA: TGTGCCAGCAGCAGACAGGTGAACTATGGCTACACCTTC. Its translation is CASSRQVNYGYTF. The full variable domain, rest sourced from reference TRBV11-3 and TRBJ1-2, is EAGVVQSPRYKIIEKKQPVAFWCNPISGHNTLYWYLQNLGQGPELLIRYENEEAVDDSQLPKDRFSAERLKGVDSTLKIQPAELGDSAVYLCASSRQVNYGYTFGSGTRLTVV.

The chain joins TRBV5-5 to TRBJ2-7, with 8 bases lining up with TRBD1. Germline CDR1 reads SGHKS; CDR2 reads YYEKEE (reference sequence). The trim removed 1 base at V and 0 bases at J, leaving 3 bases unmatched. The CDR3 totals 15 residues. The CDR3 region has the DNA TGTGCCAGCAGCTTGAGGGGACAGGCCTCCTACGAGCAGTACTTC. Protein: CASSLRGQASYEQYF. Full variable domain (remainder filled in from reference TRBV5-5 and TRBJ2-7): DAGVTQSPTHLIKTRGQQVTLRCSPISGHKSVSWYQQVLGQGPQFIFQYYEKEERGRGNFPDRFSARQFPNYSSELNVNALLLGDSALYLCASSLRGQASYEQYFGPGTRLTVT.

This clonotype was recorded at least ten times. This chain uses TRBV5-6 with TRBJ2-7; D is undetermined. The germline V and J ends were trimmed by 5 bases and 6 bases, with 18 bases remaining between them. The germline CDR1 and CDR2 sequences are SGHDT and YYEEEE. There are 14 residues in the CDR3. CDR3 bases: TGTGCCAGCAGGCTGGTAGGCAGGCCGACCGAGCAGTACTTC. Translated: CASRLVGRPTEQYF.

This clonotype was seen ten or more times. J is TRBJ1-2 and V is TRBV4-3, with 7 bases lining up with TRBD1. V was pared by 0 bases and J by 8 bases, with 9 bases of the junction left unmatched. The length of the CDR3 is 15 residues. Per germline, CDR1 LGHNA and CDR2 YSLEER. The CDR3 nucleotides are TGCGCCAGCAGCCAAGATCTCGCACAGGGGAGCGGCTACACCTTC. Protein sequence: CASSQDLAQGSGYTF.

This clonotype was seen a few times. The CDR3 protein is CASSLTRGFNTGELFF. The CDR3 DNA is TGTGCCAGCAGCTTAACCCGCGGATTCAACACCGGGGAGCTGTTTTTT. The rearrangement uses TRBV7-3 and TRBJ2-2, with no clear D. CDR1 is SGHTA, CDR2 FQGTGA, per germline. The CDR3 has 16 amino acids. V shed 0 bases and J shed 2 bases, with 10 bases lying between them.

The sample holds a few counts of this clonotype. V and J are TRBV5-1 and TRBJ2-2; 8 bases are a match to TRBD1. The V segment lost 4 bases and the J segment 7 bases; nucleotides outside the gene matches: 9. Germline CDR1 is SGHRS and CDR2 is YFSETQ. The CDR3 totals 15 residues. CDR3 bases: TGCGCCAGCAGCGCCAGACAGGGGAACGACGGGGAGCTGTTTTTT. This sequence encodes CASSARQGNDGELFF. The variable domain in full, completed from reference TRBV5-1 and TRBJ2-2, reads KAGVTQTPRYLIKTRGQQVTLSCSPISGHRSVSWYQQTPGQGLQFLFEYFSETQRNKGNFPGRFSGRQFSNSRSEMNVSTLELGDSALYLCASSARQGNDGELFFGEGSRLTVL.

This clonotype was detected only a few times. The chain combines TRBV20-1 with TRBJ2-3; 10 nucleotides align to TRBD2. Trimming cost V 4 bases and J 2 bases; bases outside gene matches: 9. Per the germline V gene, CDR1 is DFQATT and CDR2 is SNEGSKA (reference sequence). This CDR3 is 16 amino acids long. The CDR3 DNA reads TGCAGTGCTAACCCGGGACTAGCGTCACTCACAGATACGCAGTATTTT. Amino acids: CSANPGLASLTDTQYF.

This clonotype was counted between two and nine times. V is TRBV12-3 or TRBV12-4 and J is TRBJ2-5, with D unclear. With 3 bases removed from V and 3 bases from J, the gap between germline ends came to 11 bases. CDR3 length equals 14 residues. The CDR3 sequence is CASSFSGREETQYF. As DNA, the CDR3 is TGTGCCAGCAGTTTTTCAGGTCGGGAAGAGACCCAGTACTTC.

The chain combines TRBV29-1 with TRBJ2-7; 9 bases are a match to TRBD1. Germline loops: CDR1 SQVTM, CDR2 ANQGSEA. This CDR3 spans 12 amino acids. The CDR3 region has the DNA TGCAGGAAGCCGGGACAGGGAGACGAGCAGTACTTC. It is translated as CRKPGQGDEQYF.

The table lists this clonotype with a few counts. V gene TRBV20-1 combines with J gene TRBJ2-5; TRBD2 matches at 8 bases. The V segment lost 1 base and the J segment 3 bases; nucleotides outside the gene matches: 7. CDR3 size: 15 residues. Germline CDR1 DFQATT, CDR2 SNEGSKA (reference sequence). The CDR3 bases are TGCAGTGCTAGAGCTGCGGGGGGCAGGGAAGAGACCCAGTACTTC. Protein product: CSARAAGGREETQYF.

This clonotype occurred a few times. The rearrangement links TRBV7-3 to TRBJ2-1; 8 nucleotides line up with TRBD2. Germline CDR1 is SGHTA and CDR2 is FQGTGA. J lost 5 bases, V lost 5 bases, and 8 bases had no gene match. There are 15 residues in the CDR3. This CDR3 reads CASSRGGPNHNEQFF. In DNA form, the CDR3 reads TGTGCCAGCAGCCGGGGGGGACCAAACCACAATGAGCAGTTCTTC.

The genes are TRBV12-3 or TRBV12-4 and TRBJ1-1, with unresolved D. Trimming removed 2 bases from V and 1 base from J, with 11 bases in between. The CDR3 runs to 15 residues. As DNA, the CDR3 is TGTGCCAGCAGTTTATCGGGGATAGCGAACACTGAAGCTTTCTTT. Amino acids: CASSLSGIANTEAFF.

The chain uses TRBV29-1 and TRBJ1-2; D ambiguous. The germline CDR1 and CDR2 sequences are SQVTM and ANQGSEA. This CDR3 region has 14 residues. V lost 5 bases, J lost 0 bases, and 13 bases lay in between. The CDR3 coding sequence is TGCAGCGTTTCTCGACTAGGAGCTAACTATGGCTACACCTTC. Its protein product is CSVSRLGANYGYTF.

Only a few counts were recorded for this clonotype. This sequence joins TRBV18 and TRBJ2-1; D not certain. There are 16 residues in the CDR3. With 2 bases removed from V and 4 bases from J, the gap between germline ends came to 15 bases. Germline-derived CDR1 and CDR2 are KGHSH and LQKENI. CDR3 in DNA: TGTGCCAGCTCACCAGAGGCCCATGACGGGTACAATGAGCAGTTCTTC. This translates into CASSPEAHDGYNEQFF.